This is a list of T cell receptor beta chains from one sample in a study of shared clonotypes between healthy human individuals. Profiled with immunoSEQ multiplex PCR; TCRdb holds only in-frame clones, not every one. The top ten hold around 0.38% of the sample, which has 2 million to 2.5 million clones, around 92% seen once. Sequenced: naive CD4+ T cells from PBMCs. The receptors here all came from a man aged 18-30 years in good health. Some clones in this sample may be carry-over from other donors' samples. Both conserved end residues are part of each CDR3. D genes are given only for firm matches. A row's size may be missing; if present it is once, few, many or a size class.

J	V	size	D	DNA	CDR3
TRBJ1-3	TRBV7-6	NA	NA	TGTGCCAGCAGCTTACCCTCTTGGCGGGGATCAGGAAACACCATATATTTT	CASSLPSWRGSGNTIYF
TRBJ2-3	TRBV5-4	NA	NA	TGTGCCAGCAGCTTGGATGGTCGGGAGTTGAATACGCAGTATTTT	CASSLDGRELNTQYF
TRBJ2-7	TRBV7-9	NA	NA	TGTGCCAGCAGCCCAGAGAGGAGAGCCTACGAGCAGTACTTC	CASSPERRAYEQYF
TRBJ2-1	TRBV7-9	NA	TRBD2	TGTGCCAGCAGGCCCCGCGTTGGCGGGAGGGCCTTGGAGCAGTTCTTC	CASRPRVGGRALEQFF
TRBJ2-1	TRBV7-8	NA	TRBD2	TGTGCCAGCAGCTTAGTTGAGGCGGGAGGAAGGAATGAGCAGTTCTTC	CASSLVEAGGRNEQFF
TRBJ2-4	TRBV28	once	TRBD2	TGTGCCAGCAGCCCCCTAGGACTAGCTTTGGGGAGGAACATTCAGTACTTC	CASSPLGLALGRNIQYF
TRBJ1-2	TRBV4-1	few	NA	TGCGCCAGCAGCCAAGTTGCGACAGGCTATGGCTACACCTTC	CASSQVATGYGYTF
TRBJ2-7	TRBV28	NA	TRBD1	TGTGCCAGCAGTCCCGGGACAGAAATCGCCTACGAGCAGTACTTC	CASSPGTEIAYEQYF
TRBJ1-3	TRBV10-1	NA	NA	TGCGCCAGCAGTGAGTCGACCGGGGCTGGAAACACCATATATTTT	CASSESTGAGNTIYF
TRBJ2-7	TRBV29-1	NA	NA	TGCAGCGTGGGGTTAGGGACCGTAGGCCACGAGCAGTACTTC	CSVGLGTVGHEQYF
TRBJ2-5	TRBV5-1	NA	NA	TGCGCCAGCAGCCCGGTCGGGCTTATGGAGACCCAGTACTTC	CASSPVGLMETQYF
TRBJ2-7	TRBV28	NA	NA	TGTGCCAGCAGCCAACCCCGGGTGAGCTCCTACGAGCAGTACTTC	CASSQPRVSSYEQYF
TRBJ1-4	TRBV27	NA	NA	TGTGCCACCCGGCAAACGCCAACTAATGAAAAACTGTTTTTT	CATRQTPTNEKLFF
TRBJ1-2	TRBV18	NA	NA	TGTGCCAGCTCACCAGTCCGCCCGCGTGGCAGGGACGAGGGCTATGGCTACACCTTC	CASSPVRPRGRDEGYGYTF
TRBJ2-3	TRBV29-1	once	NA	TGCAGCGTTGGAAGCTTCCAGCTCACAGATACGCAGTATTTT	CSVGSFQLTDTQYF
TRBJ1-2	TRBV9	NA	NA	TGTGCCAGCAGCGTAGCTGGGAACTATGGCTACACCTTC	CASSVAGNYGYTF
TRBJ1-5	TRBV5-1	NA	NA	TGCGCCAGCAGCTTGGTCCCAGGGTTAAGCAATCAGCCCCAGCATTTT	CASSLVPGLSNQPQHF
TRBJ2-1	TRBV7-2	NA	NA	TGTGCCAGCAGCTACCGGACCGGGGAAAATGAGCAGTTCTTC	CASSYRTGENEQFF
TRBJ1-2	TRBV28	NA	NA	TGTGCCAGCAGTTTCGAGGGCTCGGCAGGGTGGGGTGTACGGGGCTACACCTTC	CASSFEGSAGWGVRGYTF
TRBJ2-7	TRBV4-1	NA	NA	TGCGCCAGCAGCCAAGACCCTACCCCCGGGACCCCCCTAAAAGAGCAGTACTTC	CASSQDPTPGTPLKEQYF
TRBJ1-1	TRBV5-8	NA	TRBD1	TGTGCCAGCAGCTTGGACGGGGACAGTCTCATGAACACTGAAGCTTTCTTT	CASSLDGDSLMNTEAFF
TRBJ1-1	TRBV28	NA	NA	TGTGCCAGCAGTTTACCAGGCATGAACACTGAAGCTTTCTTT	CASSLPGMNTEAFF
TRBJ2-7	TRBV15	NA	NA	TGTGCCACCAGCAGCGCCTCCTACGAGCAGTACTTC	CATSSASYEQYF
TRBJ2-3	TRBV5-1	NA	TRBD2	TGCGCCAGCAGCTTGGTTGTAGCGGGAGGGGAAGATACGCAGTATTTT	CASSLVVAGGEDTQYF
TRBJ2-7	TRBV28	NA	TRBD2	TGTGCCAGCAGAGGGAGTGCTAGCGGGAGTTTGTACGAGCAGTACTTC	CASRGSASGSLYEQYF
TRBJ2-3	TRBV19	NA	NA	TGTGCCAGTAGTGTATTGGGGGAGACAGATACGCAGTATTTT	CASSVLGETDTQYF
TRBJ1-1	TRBV2	NA	NA	TGTGCCAGCAATCCTATTGTTTCGAACACTGAAGCTTTCTTT	CASNPIVSNTEAFF
TRBJ2-3	TRBV20-1	NA	TRBD1	TGCAGTGCCACAGGGGCCTATTTT	CSATGAYF
TRBJ2-7	TRBV13	once	TRBD1	TGTGCCAGCAGCTCAAACGACAGGGGCCAACTCCAGCAGTACTTC	CASSSNDRGQLQQYF
TRBJ1-2	TRBV18	NA	NA	TGTGCCAGCTCACCACTCGAGGGGAATGGCTACACCTTC	CASSPLEGNGYTF
TRBJ2-5	TRBV5-1	NA	TRBD2	TGCGCCAGCAGCTTGGCCTTAACGGGAGGGCCGGGGGAGACCCAGTACTTC	CASSLALTGGPGETQYF
TRBJ2-7	TRBV5-1	once	TRBD2	TGCGCCAGCAGCCCACTAGCGGGAGGGCCCGGCGAGCAGTACTTC	CASSPLAGGPGEQYF
TRBJ1-5	TRBV15	few	TRBD1	TGTGCCACCAGCAGACGACCTGGACAGGGAGATCAGCCCCAGCATTTT	CATSRRPGQGDQPQHF
TRBJ2-2	TRBV28	NA	TRBD1	TGTGCCAGCACAGGGGGCGCAGTGGGCACCGGGGAGCTGTTTTTT	CASTGGAVGTGELFF
TRBJ2-1	TRBV29-1	NA	TRBD2	TGCAGCGCCGGACTAGGAGATAGAAATGAGCAGTTCTTC	CSAGLGDRNEQFF
TRBJ1-1	TRBV30	NA	NA	TGTGCCTGGAGTGACGGGAACGCGGCTGAAGCTTTCTTT	CAWSDGNAAEAFF
TRBJ2-7	TRBV5-4	NA	NA	TGTGCCAGCAGCTTGGTTGGGGACTACGAGCAGTACTTC	CASSLVGDYEQYF
TRBJ1-3	TRBV5-6	NA	NA	TGTGCCAGCAGCTTGGCCGGGGGACCCGGAAACACCATATATTTT	CASSLAGGPGNTIYF
TRBJ2-3	TRBV11-2	NA	NA	TGTGCCAGCAGCTCTCGCAGGGGATTAGCTAGCACAGATACGCAGTATTTT	CASSSRRGLASTDTQYF
TRBJ1-3	TRBV9	NA	NA	TGTGCCAGCAGCCAGGAGGACACCATATATTTT	CASSQEDTIYF
TRBJ1-1	TRBV6-4	NA	NA	TGTGCCAGCAGTGCCTCAGGGAGGACTGAAGCTTTCTTT	CASSASGRTEAFF